This TCR beta chain was found in a study of early T cells in non-severe SARS-CoV-2 infection. At the level of the study: Sequencing targeted bulk RNA from unsorted whole blood, leaving chains unpaired. Whole-study results and caveats: Lookups in VDJdb leaned toward anti-spike CD8 responses and missed private and CD4 specificities.

This CDR3 region has 16 residues. V shed 3 bases and J 6 bases; nucleotides not matched to a gene: 6. Germline V lookup: CDR1 MGHRA, CDR2 YSYEKL. This clonotype was counted many times. What it recognizes is unknown. cDNA molecules, individually, were tagged with unique molecular identifiers. TCRdb re-derived calls from the 5' RACE reads in MiXCR, one entry per CDR3 protein. Found here are about 100,000 distinct CDR3 sequences, about 12% of them singletons; the top ten hold over 2%. This TCR derives from an adult who was a healthcare worker with PCR-confirmed SARS-CoV-2 infection or an uninfected control (not recorded which). The sequencing sample was made of whole blood. The rearrangement links TRBV4-1 to TRBJ2-3; 13 nucleotides line up with TRBD2. CDR3 nucleotides: TGCGCCAGCAGCCAGCCGGGACTAGCGGGGATCGATACGCAGTATTTT. It is translated as CASSQPGLAGIDTQYF.